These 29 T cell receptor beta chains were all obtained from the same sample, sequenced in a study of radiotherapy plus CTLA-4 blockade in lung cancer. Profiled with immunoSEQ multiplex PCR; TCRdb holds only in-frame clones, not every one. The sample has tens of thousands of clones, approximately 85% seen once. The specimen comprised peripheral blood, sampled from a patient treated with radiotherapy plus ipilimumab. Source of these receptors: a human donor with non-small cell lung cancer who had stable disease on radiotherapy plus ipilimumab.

DNA of the CDR3: TGCGCCAGCAGCCAAGTTTGGGGGACTAGCGGGGACGCCTACGAGCAGTACTTC. Its translation: CASSQVWGTSGDAYEQYF. V is TRBV4-3 and J is TRBJ2-5, with 13 nucleotides matching TRBD2. The DNA end favors TRBJ2-7, so the J call may be wrong. The CDR3 is 18 amino acids. Germline V gene lookup returns CDR1 LGHNA and CDR2 YSLEER.

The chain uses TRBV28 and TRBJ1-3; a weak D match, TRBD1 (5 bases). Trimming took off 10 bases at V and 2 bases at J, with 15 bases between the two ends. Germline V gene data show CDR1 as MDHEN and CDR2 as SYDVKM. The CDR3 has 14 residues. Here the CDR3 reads CAIQETEPGNTIYF. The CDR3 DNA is TGTGCCATACAAGAGACAGAGCCTGGAAACACCATATATTTT.

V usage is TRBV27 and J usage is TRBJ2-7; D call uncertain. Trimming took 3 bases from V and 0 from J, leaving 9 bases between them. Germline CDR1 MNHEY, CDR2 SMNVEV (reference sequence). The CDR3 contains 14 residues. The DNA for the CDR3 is TGTGCCAGCAGTTTTTCCAGAAACTCCTACGAGCAGTACTTC. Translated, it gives CASSFSRNSYEQYF.

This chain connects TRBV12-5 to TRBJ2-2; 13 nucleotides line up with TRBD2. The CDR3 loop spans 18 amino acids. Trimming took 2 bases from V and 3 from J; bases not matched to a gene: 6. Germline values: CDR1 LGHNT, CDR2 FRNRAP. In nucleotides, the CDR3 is TGTGCTAGTGGTTTGTACCCCGGGACTAGCGGGGACACCGGGGAGCTGTTTTTT. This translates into CASGLYPGTSGDTGELFF.

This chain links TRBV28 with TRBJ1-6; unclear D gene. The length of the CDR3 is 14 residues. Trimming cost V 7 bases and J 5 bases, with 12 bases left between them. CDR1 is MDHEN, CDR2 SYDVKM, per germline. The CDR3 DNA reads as TGTGCCAGCACGCGGAGCTCTAATAATTCACCCCTCCACTTT. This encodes CASTRSSNNSPLHF.

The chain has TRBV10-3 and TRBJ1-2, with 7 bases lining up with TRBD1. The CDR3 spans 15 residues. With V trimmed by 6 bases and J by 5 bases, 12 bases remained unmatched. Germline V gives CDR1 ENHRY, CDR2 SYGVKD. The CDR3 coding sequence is TGTGCCATCAGCCCTGAGGAGGGGGCAAGGTATGGCTACACCTTC. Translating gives CAISPEEGARYGYTF.

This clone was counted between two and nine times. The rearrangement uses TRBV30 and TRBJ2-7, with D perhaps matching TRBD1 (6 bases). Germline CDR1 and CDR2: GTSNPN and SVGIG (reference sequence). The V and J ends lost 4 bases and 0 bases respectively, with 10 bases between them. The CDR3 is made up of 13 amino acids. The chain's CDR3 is CAWTRDNSYEQYF. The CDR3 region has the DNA TGTGCCTGGACCCGGGACAACTCCTACGAGCAGTACTTC.

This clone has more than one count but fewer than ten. The CDR3 region is CASSVAGESYEQYF. In DNA, the CDR3 is TGCGCCAGCAGTGTGGCAGGTGAATCCTACGAGCAGTACTTC. The chain recombines TRBV10-1 with TRBJ2-7; no clear D. The CDR3 is 14 amino acids. V was pared by 4 bases and J by 1 base, with 11 bases between. Germline assignment: CDR1 WNHNN and CDR2 SYGVQD (reference sequence).

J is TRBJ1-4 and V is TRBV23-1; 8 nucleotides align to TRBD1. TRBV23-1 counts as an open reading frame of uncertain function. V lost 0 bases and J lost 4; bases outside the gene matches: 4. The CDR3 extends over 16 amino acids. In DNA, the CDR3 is TGCGCCAGCAGTCAATCTAAGGGACAGGTTAATGAAAAACTGTTTTTT. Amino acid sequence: CASSQSKGQVNEKLFF.

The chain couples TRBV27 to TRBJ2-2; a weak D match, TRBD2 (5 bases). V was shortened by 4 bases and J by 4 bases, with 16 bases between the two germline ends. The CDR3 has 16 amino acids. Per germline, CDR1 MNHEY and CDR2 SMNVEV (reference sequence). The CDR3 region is CASSSLPGVFTGELFF. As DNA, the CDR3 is TGTGCCAGCAGTTCCCTCCCCGGGGTCTTCACCGGGGAGCTGTTTTTT.

The CDR3: CASSPGQYGYTF. Written as DNA, the CDR3 is TGTGCCAGCAGTCCTGGACAGTATGGCTACACCTTC. The rearrangement links TRBV28 to TRBJ1-2; a possible D gene is TRBD1 (6 bases). Germline CDR1 MDHEN, CDR2 SYDVKM. CDR3 length: 12 amino acids. Trimming took 5 bases from V and 5 from J, leaving 9 bases between them.

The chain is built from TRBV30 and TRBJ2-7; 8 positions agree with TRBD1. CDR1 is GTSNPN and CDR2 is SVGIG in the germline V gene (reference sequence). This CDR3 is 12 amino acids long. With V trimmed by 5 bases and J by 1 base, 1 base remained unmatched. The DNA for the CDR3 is TGTGCCTGGGGACAGGGATCCTACGAGCAGTACTTC. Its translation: CAWGQGSYEQYF.

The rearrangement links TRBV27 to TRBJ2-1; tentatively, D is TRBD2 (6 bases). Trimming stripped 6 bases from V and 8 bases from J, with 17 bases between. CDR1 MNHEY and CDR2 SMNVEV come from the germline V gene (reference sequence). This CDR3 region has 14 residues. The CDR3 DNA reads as TGTGCCAGCAGCGCCCCTTTTGGGAGGCATGAGCAGTTCTTC. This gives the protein CASSAPFGRHEQFF.

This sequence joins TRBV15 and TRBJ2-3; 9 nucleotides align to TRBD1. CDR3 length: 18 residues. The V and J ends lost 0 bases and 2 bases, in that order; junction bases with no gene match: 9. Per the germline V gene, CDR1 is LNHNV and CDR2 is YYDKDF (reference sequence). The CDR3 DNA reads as TGTGCCACCAGCAGAGAACGAGGGACAGGGACATACACAGATACGCAGTATTTT. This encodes CATSRERGTGTYTDTQYF.

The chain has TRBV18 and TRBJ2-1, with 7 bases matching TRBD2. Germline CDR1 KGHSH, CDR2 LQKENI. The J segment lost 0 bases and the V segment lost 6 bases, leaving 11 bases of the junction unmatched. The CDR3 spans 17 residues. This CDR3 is CASSLRLAPSSYNEQFF. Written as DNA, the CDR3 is TGTGCCAGCTCCCTACGACTAGCACCGAGCTCCTACAATGAGCAGTTCTTC.

This chain's CDR3 is CASSLETGDYGYTF. CDR3 coding DNA: TGTGCCAGCAGCTTAGAGACGGGGGATTATGGCTACACCTTC. This chain uses TRBV7-2 with TRBJ1-2; D perhaps matches TRBD1 (5 bases). Trimming removed 1 base at V and 5 bases at J, with 11 bases between. This CDR3 comprises 14 residues. Looked up from germline, CDR1 is SGHTA and CDR2 is FQGNSA.

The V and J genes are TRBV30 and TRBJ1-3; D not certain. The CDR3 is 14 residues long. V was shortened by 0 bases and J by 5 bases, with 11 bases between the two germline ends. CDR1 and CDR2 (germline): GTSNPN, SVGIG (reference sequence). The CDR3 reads CAWSVKRVRNTIYF. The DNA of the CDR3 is TGTGCCTGGAGTGTAAAGCGGGTACGAAACACCATATATTTT.

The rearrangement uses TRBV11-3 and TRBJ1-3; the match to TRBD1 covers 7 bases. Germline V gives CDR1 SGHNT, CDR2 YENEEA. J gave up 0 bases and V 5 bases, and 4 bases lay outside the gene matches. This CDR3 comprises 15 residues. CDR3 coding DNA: TGTGCCAGCAGCATGGGACAGAACTCTGGAAACACCATATATTTT. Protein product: CASSMGQNSGNTIYF.

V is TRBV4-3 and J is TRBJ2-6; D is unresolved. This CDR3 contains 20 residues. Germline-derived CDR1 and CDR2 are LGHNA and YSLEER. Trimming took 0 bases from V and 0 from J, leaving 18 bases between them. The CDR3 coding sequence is TGCGCCAGCAGCCAAGAACCTGGGCAGGCGCAGTTCTCTGGGGCCAACGTCCTGACTTTC. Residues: CASSQEPGQAQFSGANVLTF.

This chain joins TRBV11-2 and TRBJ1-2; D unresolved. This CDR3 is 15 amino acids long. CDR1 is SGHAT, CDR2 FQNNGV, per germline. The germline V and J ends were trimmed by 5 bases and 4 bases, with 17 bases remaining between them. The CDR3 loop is CASSLIQSLFYGYTF. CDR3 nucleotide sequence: TGTGCCAGCAGCCTAATCCAAAGTCTTTTCTATGGCTACACCTTC.

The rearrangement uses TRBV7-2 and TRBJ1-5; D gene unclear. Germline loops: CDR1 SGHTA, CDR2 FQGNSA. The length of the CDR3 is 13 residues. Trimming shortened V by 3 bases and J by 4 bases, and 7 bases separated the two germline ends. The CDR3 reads CASSFFTNQPQHF. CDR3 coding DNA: TGTGCCAGCAGCTTCTTTACAAATCAGCCCCAGCATTTT.

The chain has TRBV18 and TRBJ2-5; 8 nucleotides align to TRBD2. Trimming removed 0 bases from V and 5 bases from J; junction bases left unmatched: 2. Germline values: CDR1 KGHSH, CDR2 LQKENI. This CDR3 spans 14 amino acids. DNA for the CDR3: TGTGCCAGCTCACCACCGGCTAGCGGGGAGACCCAGTACTTC. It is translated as CASSPPASGETQYF.

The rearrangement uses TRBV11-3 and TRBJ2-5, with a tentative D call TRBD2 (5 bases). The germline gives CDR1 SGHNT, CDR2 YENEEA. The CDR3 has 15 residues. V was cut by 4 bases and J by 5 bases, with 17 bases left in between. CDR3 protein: CASSSNAARGETQYF. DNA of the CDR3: TGTGCCAGCAGCTCGAACGCGGCTCGAGGGGAGACCCAGTACTTC.

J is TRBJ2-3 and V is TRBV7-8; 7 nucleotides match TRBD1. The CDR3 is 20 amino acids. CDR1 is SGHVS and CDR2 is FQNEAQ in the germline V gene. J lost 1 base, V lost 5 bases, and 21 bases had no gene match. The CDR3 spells CASSHRQGKTAVAGTDTQYF. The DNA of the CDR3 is TGTGCCAGCAGCCACCGACAGGGAAAGACCGCGGTGGCGGGCACAGATACGCAGTATTTT.

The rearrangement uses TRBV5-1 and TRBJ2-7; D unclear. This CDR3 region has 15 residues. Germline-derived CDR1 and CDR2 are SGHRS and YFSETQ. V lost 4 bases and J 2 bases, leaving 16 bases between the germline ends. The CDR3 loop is CASSTNPGTPYEQYF. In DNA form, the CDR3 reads TGCGCCAGCAGCACCAACCCAGGTACCCCCTACGAGCAGTACTTC.

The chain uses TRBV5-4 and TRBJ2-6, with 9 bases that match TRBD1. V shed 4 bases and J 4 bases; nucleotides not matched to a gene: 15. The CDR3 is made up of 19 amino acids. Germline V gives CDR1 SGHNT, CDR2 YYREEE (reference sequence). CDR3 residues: CASSPGSRTGVSGANVLTF. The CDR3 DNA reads TGTGCCAGCAGCCCGGGTTCTCGGACAGGGGTTTCGGGGGCCAACGTCCTGACTTTC.

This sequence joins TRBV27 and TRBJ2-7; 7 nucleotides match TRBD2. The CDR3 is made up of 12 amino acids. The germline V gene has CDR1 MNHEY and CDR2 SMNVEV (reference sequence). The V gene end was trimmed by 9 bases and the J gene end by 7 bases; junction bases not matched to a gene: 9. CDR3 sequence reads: CASCGVGGEQYF. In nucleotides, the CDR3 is TGTGCCAGTTGCGGGGTGGGGGGGGAGCAGTACTTC.

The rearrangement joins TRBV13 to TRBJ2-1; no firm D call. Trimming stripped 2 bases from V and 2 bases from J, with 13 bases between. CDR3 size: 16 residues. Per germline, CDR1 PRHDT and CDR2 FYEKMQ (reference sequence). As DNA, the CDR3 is TGTGCCAGCAGCTTATCGGCACAGCACACCTACAATGAGCAGTTCTTC. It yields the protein CASSLSAQHTYNEQFF. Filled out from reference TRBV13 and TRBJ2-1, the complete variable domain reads AAGVIQSPRHLIKEKRETATLKCYPIPRHDTVYWYQQGPGQDPQFLISFYEKMQSDKGSIPDRFSAQQFSDYHSELNMSSLELGDSALYFCASSLSAQHTYNEQFFGPGTRLTVL.

The CDR3 nucleotides read TGTGCCACCAGCAGGGGGTCCGGGGCTGGGGCCAACGTCCTGACTTTC. Its translation is CATSRGSGAGANVLTF. The chain uses TRBV15 and TRBJ2-6; tentative D call: TRBD2 (5 bases). V was shortened by 3 bases and J by 2 bases, with 11 bases between the two germline ends. The CDR3 is made up of 16 amino acids. Germline V gene data show CDR1 as LNHNV and CDR2 as YYDKDF (reference sequence).